This record concerns one TCR beta chain sequence. What this receptor recognizes is not known. No clone much larger than this one lies a single base away; base qualities are absent. TCRbeta CDR3 regions were amplified from genomic DNA by means of the immunoSEQ Assay, a bias-controlled multiplex PCR. Regarding the original processing steps: Nucleated cell counts per sample were estimated from amplification of reference gene primers within the assay. To quantify the absolute abundance of each unique TCRbeta CDR3 rearrangement, sequence reads were collapsed and filtered. For each sample, productive Simpson clonality was calculated as the square root of Simpson's diversity index over productive rearrangements. TCRdb obtained this table from immuneACCESS and retained in-frame rearrangements with V and J assigned. These tables miss some clones; where compared with another copy, unresolved V genes account for less than half of the shortfall, and the remainder is unexplained. That table is the source of V, J and clone size, and D and trimming were worked out from the DNA. Here the sample has over 200,000 clones; 88% occur a single time. Jointly, the top ten make up around 0.7% of the sample.

The collaborating institutions used their own protocols to collect whole blood in K2EDTA tubes. For TCRbeta analysis, collaborator samples were shipped as frozen whole blood, as isolated PBMCs, or as DNA extracted from either sample type. These data originate in a study of blood T cell repertoires in COVID-19 (TCRdb year 2020). About the study as a whole: Samples from collaborators originated in the United States, Italy and Spain and spanned both the acute and convalescent phases of COVID-19. The samples were drawn from two sources: the first 160 participants of the ongoing ImmuneRACE study, and 1,000 to 1,500 subjects contributed by 6 global collaborators. The sample metadata nearly always contained a de-identified subject ID, COVID-19 status, age in years and sex. A freely available public database, intended as a resource for researchers studying the immune response to SARS-CoV-2, is where the repertoires were released. Subjects who had been exposed to COVID-19, were actively infected with it, or had recovered from it provided the deeply sampled blood TCRbeta repertoires that made up the dataset. Where available, HLA class I and class II types were obtained from metadata supplied by the sample provider rather than from assay-based typing. The prospective study material was composed of cDNA or gDNA derived from T cells, B-cell-depleted T cells, or PBMCs. Here is what the overall study found, with its caveats: How much clinical and demographic metadata was included differed by source and by participant, and the metadata was provided uncurated.

From the cysteine through the phenylalanine, the CDR3 covers 16 amino acids. Here the CDR3 DNA is all that survives: 48 bases in frame from base 1. V is clipped by 2 bases and J by 4 bases, and the sequence between their germline boundaries is 17 bases long. The germline V gene (reference sequence) specifies PRHDT as CDR1 and FYEKMQ as CDR2. Sample: peripheral blood. The chain is encoded by TRBV13 joined to TRBJ1-2; the D gene is not confidently resolved. The TCR originated in a human donor in a cohort sampled during active COVID-19. The CDR3 protein sequence reads: CASSLRISQTLYGYTF. The bases are TGTGCCAGCAGCTTAAGGATTAGCCAAACCCTCTATGGCTACACCTTC.